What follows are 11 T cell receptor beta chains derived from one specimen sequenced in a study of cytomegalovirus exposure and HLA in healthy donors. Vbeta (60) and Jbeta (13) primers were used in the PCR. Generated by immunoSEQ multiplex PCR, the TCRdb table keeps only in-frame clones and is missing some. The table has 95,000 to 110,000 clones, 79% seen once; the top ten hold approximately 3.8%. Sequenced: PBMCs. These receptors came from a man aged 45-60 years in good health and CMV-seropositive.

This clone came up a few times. CDR3 coding DNA: TGTGCCAGCAGCTTACGTACCGGAGGGAGACTAGCGGGGGCCTACGAGCAGTACTTC. This sequence encodes CASSLRTGGRLAGAYEQYF. The V gene is TRBV7-2, the J gene TRBJ2-7, with TRBD2 matching over 12 bases. This CDR3 is 19 amino acids long. From germline, CDR1 is SGHTA and CDR2 FQGNSA. V was clipped by 2 bases and J by 2 bases; unmatched bases: 13. Combining the CDR3 with reference TRBV7-2 and TRBJ2-7 gives the whole variable domain GAGVSQSPSNKVTEKGKDVELRCDPISGHTALYWYRQSLGQGLEFLIYFQGNSAPDKSGLPSDRFSAERTGGSVSTLTIQRTQQEDSAVYLCASSLRTGGRLAGAYEQYFGPGTRLTVT.

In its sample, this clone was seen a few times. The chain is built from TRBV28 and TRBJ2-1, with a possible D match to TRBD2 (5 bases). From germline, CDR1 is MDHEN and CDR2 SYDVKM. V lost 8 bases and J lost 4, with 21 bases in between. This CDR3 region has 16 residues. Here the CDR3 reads CASGPARVLGYNEQFF. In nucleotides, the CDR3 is TGTGCCAGCGGCCCCGCGCGGGTTTTGGGGTACAATGAGCAGTTCTTC.

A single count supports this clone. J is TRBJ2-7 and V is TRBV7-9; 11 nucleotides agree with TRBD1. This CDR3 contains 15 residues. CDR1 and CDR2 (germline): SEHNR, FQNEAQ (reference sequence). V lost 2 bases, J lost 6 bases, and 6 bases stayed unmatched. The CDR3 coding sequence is TGTGCCAGCAGCTTAACCGGGACAGGGGGGATCGAGCAGTACTTC. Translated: CASSLTGTGGIEQYF.

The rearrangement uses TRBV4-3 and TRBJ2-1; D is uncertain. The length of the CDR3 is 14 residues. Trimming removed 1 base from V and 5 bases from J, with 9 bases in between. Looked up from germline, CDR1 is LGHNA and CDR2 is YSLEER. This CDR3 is CASSQVVANNEQFF. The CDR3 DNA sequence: TGCGCCAGCAGCCAAGTGGTAGCTAACAATGAGCAGTTCTTC.

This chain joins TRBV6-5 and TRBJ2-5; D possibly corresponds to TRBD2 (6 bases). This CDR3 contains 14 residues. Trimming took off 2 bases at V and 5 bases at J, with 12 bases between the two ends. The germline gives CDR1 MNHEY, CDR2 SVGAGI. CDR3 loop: CASSYGGARETQYF. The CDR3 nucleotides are TGTGCCAGCAGTTACGGCGGGGCGCGGGAGACCCAGTACTTC.

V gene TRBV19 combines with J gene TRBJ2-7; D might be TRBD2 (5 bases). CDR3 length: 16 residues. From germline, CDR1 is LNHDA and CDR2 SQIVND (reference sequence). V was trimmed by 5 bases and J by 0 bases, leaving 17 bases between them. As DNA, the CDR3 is TGTGCCAGTAGTCCCGGGCTCCCCCGGGGCTCCTACGAGCAGTACTTC. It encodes CASSPGLPRGSYEQYF.

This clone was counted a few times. The CDR3 sequence: CASSIRHLNTGELFF. CDR3 bases: TGTGCCAGTAGTATAAGACACCTGAACACCGGGGAGCTGTTTTTT. This chain uses TRBV19 with TRBJ2-2, with unresolved D. Germline CDR1 LNHDA, CDR2 SQIVND (reference sequence). V lost 2 bases to trimming and J lost 1 base, with 8 bases between them. The CDR3 covers 15 residues.

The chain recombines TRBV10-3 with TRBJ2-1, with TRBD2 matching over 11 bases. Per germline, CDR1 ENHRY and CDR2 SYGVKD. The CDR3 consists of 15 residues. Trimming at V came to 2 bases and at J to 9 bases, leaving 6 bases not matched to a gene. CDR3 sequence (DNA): TGTGCCATCAGTGAGACTAGCGGGAGATCTAGTGAGCAGTTCTTC. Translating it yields CAISETSGRSSEQFF.

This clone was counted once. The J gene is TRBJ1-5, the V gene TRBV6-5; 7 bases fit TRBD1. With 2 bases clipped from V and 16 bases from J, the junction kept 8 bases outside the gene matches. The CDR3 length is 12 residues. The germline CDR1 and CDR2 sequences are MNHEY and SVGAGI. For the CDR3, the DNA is TGTGCCAGCAGTTACGTAGGACAGGCTAAACATTTT. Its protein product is CASSYVGQAKHF.

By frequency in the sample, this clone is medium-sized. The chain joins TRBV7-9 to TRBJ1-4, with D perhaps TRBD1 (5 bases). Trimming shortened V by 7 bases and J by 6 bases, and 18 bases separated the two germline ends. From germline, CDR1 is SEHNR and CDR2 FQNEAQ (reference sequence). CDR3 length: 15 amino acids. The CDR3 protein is CASTVPWGRYEKLFF. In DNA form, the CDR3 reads TGTGCCAGCACCGTCCCGTGGGGGAGGTATGAAAAACTGTTTTTT.

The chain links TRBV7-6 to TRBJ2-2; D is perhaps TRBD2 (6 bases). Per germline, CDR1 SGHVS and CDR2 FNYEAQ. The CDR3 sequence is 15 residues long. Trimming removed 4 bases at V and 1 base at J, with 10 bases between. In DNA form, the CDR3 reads TGTGCCAGCAGCTCGGGAGTGGGGAACACCGGGGAGCTGTTTTTT. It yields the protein CASSSGVGNTGELFF.